A selection of T cell receptor beta chains follows, all from one sample in a study of T cell responses to AZD1222 COVID-19 vaccine. Profiling relied on immunoSEQ multiplex PCR, and the TCRdb table lists in-frame clones only, not all of them. Here the sample spans 70,000 to 95,000 clones, roughly 90% being singletons. The source material was peripheral blood, sampled on day 0 of AZD1222 vaccination. The receptors were gathered from an adult in good health. The CDR3 runs from the conserved cysteine through the conserved F or W. The D gene is left open where the match is weak. Part of the rows lack a size; the others show once, few, many or a class for expanded clones.

D gene: -
clone size: once
J gene: TRBJ1-5
V gene: TRBV4-1
CDR3 protein: CASSQLGHQPQHF
CDR3 DNA: TGCGCCAGCAGCCAACTAGGGCACCAGCCCCAGCATTTT

D gene: -
clone size: -
J gene: TRBJ1-1
V gene: TRBV27
CDR3 protein: CASSRIMSSYMNTEAFF
CDR3 DNA: TGTGCCAGCAGTCGGATTATGTCGAGTTACATGAACACTGAAGCTTTCTTT

D gene: TRBD1
clone size: -
J gene: TRBJ1-4
V gene: TRBV5-1
CDR3 protein: CASSSGGTAWGEKLFF
CDR3 DNA: TGCGCCAGCAGCTCGGGGGGGACAGCCTGGGGCGAAAAACTGTTTTTT

D gene: -
clone size: -
J gene: TRBJ1-1
V gene: TRBV5-6
CDR3 protein: CASSLDTEAFF
CDR3 DNA: TGTGCCAGCAGCTTGGACACTGAAGCTTTCTTT

D gene: TRBD1
clone size: -
J gene: TRBJ1-5
V gene: TRBV7-9
CDR3 protein: CASSYEPTGRTQPQHF
CDR3 DNA: TGTGCCAGCAGCTACGAACCGACAGGGCGAACTCAGCCCCAGCATTTT

D gene: -
clone size: -
J gene: TRBJ1-4
V gene: TRBV14
CDR3 protein: CASSRGINEKLFF
CDR3 DNA: TGTGCCAGCAGCCGGGGGATTAATGAAAAACTGTTTTTT

D gene: -
clone size: -
J gene: TRBJ2-1
V gene: TRBV25-1
CDR3 protein: CASSDFNEQFF
CDR3 DNA: TGTGCCAGCAGTGACTTCAATGAGCAGTTCTTC

D gene: -
clone size: -
J gene: TRBJ1-2
V gene: TRBV30
CDR3 protein: CAWSIQTGGYTF
CDR3 DNA: TGTGCCTGGAGTATCCAGACTGGCGGCTACACCTTC

D gene: -
clone size: -
J gene: TRBJ2-4
V gene: TRBV3-1/TRBV3-2
CDR3 protein: CASSQDARVSAKNIQYF
CDR3 DNA: TGTGCCAGCAGCCAAGATGCGCGGGTCTCGGCCAAAAACATTCAGTACTTC

D gene: -
clone size: -
J gene: TRBJ1-1
V gene: TRBV6-2/TRBV6-3
CDR3 protein: CASSPPGPGAEAFF
CDR3 DNA: TGTGCCAGCAGCCCGCCCGGACCCGGCGCTGAAGCTTTCTTT

D gene: TRBD1
clone size: -
J gene: TRBJ1-1
V gene: TRBV4-1
CDR3 protein: CASSQGPGGGTTEAFF
CDR3 DNA: TGCGCCAGCAGCCAAGGCCCAGGGGGTGGGACCACTGAAGCTTTCTTT

D gene: -
clone size: -
J gene: TRBJ1-1
V gene: TRBV7-8
CDR3 protein: CASSSTRGTGTEAFF
CDR3 DNA: TGTGCCAGCAGCTCGACGAGGGGGACCGGCACTGAAGCTTTCTTT

D gene: -
clone size: -
J gene: TRBJ1-2
V gene: TRBV27
CDR3 protein: CASRGGSKGYTF
CDR3 DNA: TGTGCCAGCAGGGGAGGGTCGAAAGGCTACACCTTC

D gene: -
clone size: -
J gene: TRBJ2-3
V gene: TRBV7-2
CDR3 protein: CASSPGNWNTDTQYF
CDR3 DNA: TGTGCCAGCAGCCCGGGCAACTGGAACACAGATACGCAGTATTTT

D gene: TRBD1
clone size: once
J gene: TRBJ1-1
V gene: TRBV6-5
CDR3 protein: CASRMTGDEAFF
CDR3 DNA: TGTGCCAGCAGGATGACAGGGGATGAAGCTTTCTTT

D gene: TRBD1
clone size: once
J gene: TRBJ2-3
V gene: TRBV7-3
CDR3 protein: CASSPGGTDTQYF
CDR3 DNA: TGTGCCAGCAGCCCAGGGGGTACAGATACGCAGTATTTT

D gene: TRBD1
clone size: -
J gene: TRBJ1-1
V gene: TRBV5-1
CDR3 protein: CASSLEGAITEAFF
CDR3 DNA: TGCGCCAGCAGCTTAGAGGGGGCAATCACTGAAGCTTTCTTT

D gene: -
clone size: -
J gene: TRBJ1-1
V gene: TRBV7-2
CDR3 protein: CASSLVRAAEAFF
CDR3 DNA: TGTGCCAGCAGCTTAGTCAGAGCCGCTGAAGCTTTCTTT

D gene: -
clone size: -
J gene: TRBJ2-3
V gene: TRBV5-6
CDR3 protein: CASSLMFEITDTQYF
CDR3 DNA: TGTGCCAGCAGCTTGATGTTTGAGATCACAGATACGCAGTATTTT

D gene: -
clone size: -
J gene: TRBJ2-5
V gene: TRBV9
CDR3 protein: CASSGYTQGTQYF
CDR3 DNA: TGTGCCAGCAGCGGCTATACTCAGGGGACCCAGTACTTC

D gene: -
clone size: -
J gene: TRBJ1-2
V gene: TRBV6-1
CDR3 protein: CASSEYGYTF
CDR3 DNA: TGTGCCAGCAGTGAGTATGGCTACACCTTC

D gene: TRBD1
clone size: -
J gene: TRBJ1-6
V gene: TRBV6-5
CDR3 protein: CASSRQGSSPLHF
CDR3 DNA: TGTGCCAGCAGTAGACAGGGGAGCTCACCCCTCCACTTT

D gene: -
clone size: once
J gene: TRBJ2-7
V gene: TRBV19
CDR3 protein: CARLTDRRYEQYF
CDR3 DNA: TGTGCCAGACTTACGGACCGACGCTACGAGCAGTACTTC

D gene: -
clone size: -
J gene: TRBJ1-1
V gene: TRBV19
CDR3 protein: CASSLEGGNTEAFF
CDR3 DNA: TGTGCCAGTAGCCTAGAGGGAGGGAACACTGAAGCTTTCTTT